This T cell receptor (beta chain) was profiled in a study of cytomegalovirus exposure and HLA in healthy donors. Primers: 60 Vbeta forward and 13 Jbeta reverse. The assay was immunoSEQ multiplex PCR, and TCRdb's table has in-frame clones only and misses some. The table shows about 55,000 clones, with roughly 85% occurring only once. On this clone: Other DNA sequences in this sample translate to the same CDR3.

The CDR3 covers 13 residues. Germline trimming cut 4 bases from V and 3 bases from J; bases unmatched to any gene: 1. Per germline, CDR1 KGHSH and CDR2 LQKENI. The J gene is TRBJ1-2, the V gene TRBV18, with 8 bases fitting TRBD1. The TCR sequence derives from a man aged 25-45 years in good health and CMV-seronegative. Source material: PBMCs. The CDR3 nucleotides read TGTGCCAGCTCACTGGACAGGGACTATGGCTACACCTTC. This sequence encodes CASSLDRDYGYTF.